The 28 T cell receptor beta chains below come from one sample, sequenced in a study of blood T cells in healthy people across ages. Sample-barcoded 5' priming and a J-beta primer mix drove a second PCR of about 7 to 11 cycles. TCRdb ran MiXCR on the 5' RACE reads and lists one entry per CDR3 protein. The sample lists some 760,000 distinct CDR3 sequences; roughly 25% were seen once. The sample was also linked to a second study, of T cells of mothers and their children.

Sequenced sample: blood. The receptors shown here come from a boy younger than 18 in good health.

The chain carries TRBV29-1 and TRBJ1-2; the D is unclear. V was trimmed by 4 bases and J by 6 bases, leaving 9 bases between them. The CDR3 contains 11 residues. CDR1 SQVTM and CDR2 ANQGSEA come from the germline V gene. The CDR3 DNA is TGCAGCGTTGTGAGCGGGAATGGCTACACCTTC. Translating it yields CSVVSGNGYTF.

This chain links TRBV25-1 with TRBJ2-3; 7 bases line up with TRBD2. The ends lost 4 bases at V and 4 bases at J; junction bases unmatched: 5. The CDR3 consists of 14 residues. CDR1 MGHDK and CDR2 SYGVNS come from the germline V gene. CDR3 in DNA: TGTGCCAGCAGTGGAGGACTAGTCGCAGATACGCAGTATTTT. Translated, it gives CASSGGLVADTQYF.

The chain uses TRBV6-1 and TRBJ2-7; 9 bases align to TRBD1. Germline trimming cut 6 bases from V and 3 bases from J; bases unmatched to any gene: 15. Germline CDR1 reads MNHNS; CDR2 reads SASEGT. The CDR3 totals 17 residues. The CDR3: CASSAWDRVSSGYEQYF. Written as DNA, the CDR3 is TGTGCCAGCAGCGCTTGGGACAGGGTTTCGTCTGGCTACGAGCAGTACTTC.

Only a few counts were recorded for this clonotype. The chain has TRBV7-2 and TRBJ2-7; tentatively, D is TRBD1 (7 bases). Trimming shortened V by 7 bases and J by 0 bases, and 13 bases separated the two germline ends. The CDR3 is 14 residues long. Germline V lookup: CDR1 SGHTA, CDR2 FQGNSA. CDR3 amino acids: CASTQGGSSYEQYF. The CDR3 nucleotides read TGTGCCAGCACCCAGGGGGGAAGCTCCTACGAGCAGTACTTC. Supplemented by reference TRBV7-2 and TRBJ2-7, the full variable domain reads GAGVSQSPSNKVTEKGKDVELRCDPISGHTALYWYRQSLGQGLEFLIYFQGNSAPDKSGLPSDRFSAERTGGSVSTLTIQRTQQEDSAVYLCASTQGGSSYEQYFGPGTRLTVT.

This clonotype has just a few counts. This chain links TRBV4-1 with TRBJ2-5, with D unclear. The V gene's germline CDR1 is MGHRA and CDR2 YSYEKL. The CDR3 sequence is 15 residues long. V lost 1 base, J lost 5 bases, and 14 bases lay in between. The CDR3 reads CASSQGSGLGETQYF. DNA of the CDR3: TGCGCCAGCAGCCAAGGCTCTGGGTTGGGCGAGACCCAGTACTTC.

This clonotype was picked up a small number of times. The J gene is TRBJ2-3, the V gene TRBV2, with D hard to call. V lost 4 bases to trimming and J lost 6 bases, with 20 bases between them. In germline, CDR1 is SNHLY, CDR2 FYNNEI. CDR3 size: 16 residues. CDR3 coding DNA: TGTGCCAGCAGTGGGAACCCTGGGCCAGCCACGGATACGCAGTATTTT. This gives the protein CASSGNPGPATDTQYF. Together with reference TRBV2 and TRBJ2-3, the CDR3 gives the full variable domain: EPEVTQTPSHQVTQMGQEVILRCVPISNHLYFYWYRQILGQKVEFLVSFYNNEISEKSEIFDDQFSVERPDGSNFTLKIRSTKLEDSAMYFCASSGNPGPATDTQYFGPGTRLTVL.

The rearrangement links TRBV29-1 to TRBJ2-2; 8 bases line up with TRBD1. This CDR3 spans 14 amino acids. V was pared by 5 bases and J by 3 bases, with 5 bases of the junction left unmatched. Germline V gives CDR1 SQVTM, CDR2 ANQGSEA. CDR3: CSVQQGGDTGELFF. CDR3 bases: TGCAGCGTTCAACAGGGGGGAGACACCGGGGAGCTGTTTTTT.

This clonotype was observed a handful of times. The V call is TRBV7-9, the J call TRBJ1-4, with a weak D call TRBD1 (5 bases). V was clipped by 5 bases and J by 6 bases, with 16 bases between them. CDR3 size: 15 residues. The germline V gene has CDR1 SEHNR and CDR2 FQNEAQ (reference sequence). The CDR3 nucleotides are TGTGCCAGCAGCCAAGGTACCAGGGATGATGAAAAACTGTTTTTT. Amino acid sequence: CASSQGTRDDEKLFF.

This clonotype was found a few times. In nucleotides, the CDR3 is TGTGCCAGTAGTTCAGGTGGGGATAGCAATCAGCCCCAGCATTTT. Amino acid sequence: CASSSGGDSNQPQHF. The chain recombines TRBV3-1 with TRBJ1-5; D not resolved. There are 15 residues in the CDR3. The ends were cut back, 9 bases at V and 0 bases at J, with 15 bases in the middle. In germline, CDR1 is LGHDT, CDR2 YNNKEL (reference sequence).

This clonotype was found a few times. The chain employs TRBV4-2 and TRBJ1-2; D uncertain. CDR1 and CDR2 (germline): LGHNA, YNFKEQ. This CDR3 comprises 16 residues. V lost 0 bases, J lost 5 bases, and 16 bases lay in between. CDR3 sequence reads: CASSQDSSGNNYGYTF. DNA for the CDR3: TGTGCCAGCAGCCAAGATTCATCGGGAAATAATTATGGCTACACCTTC.

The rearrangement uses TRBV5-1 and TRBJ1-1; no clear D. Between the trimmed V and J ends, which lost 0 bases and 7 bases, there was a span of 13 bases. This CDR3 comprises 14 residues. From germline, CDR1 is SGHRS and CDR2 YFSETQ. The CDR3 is CASSLDPGRGEAFF. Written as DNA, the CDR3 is TGCGCCAGCAGCTTGGACCCCGGACGGGGTGAAGCTTTCTTT.

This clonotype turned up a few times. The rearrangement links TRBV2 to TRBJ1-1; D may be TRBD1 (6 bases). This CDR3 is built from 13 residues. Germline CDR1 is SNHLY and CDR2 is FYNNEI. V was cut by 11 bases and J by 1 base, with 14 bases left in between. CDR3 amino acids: CAGTRTANTEAFF. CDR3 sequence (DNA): TGTGCCGGTACTAGGACAGCGAACACTGAAGCTTTCTTT.

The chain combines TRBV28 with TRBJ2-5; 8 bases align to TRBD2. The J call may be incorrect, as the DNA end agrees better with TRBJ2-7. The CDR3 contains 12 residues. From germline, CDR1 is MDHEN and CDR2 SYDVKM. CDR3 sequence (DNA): TGTGCCACAGGACTAGCCGGCGTCGAGCAGTACTTC. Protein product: CATGLAGVEQYF.

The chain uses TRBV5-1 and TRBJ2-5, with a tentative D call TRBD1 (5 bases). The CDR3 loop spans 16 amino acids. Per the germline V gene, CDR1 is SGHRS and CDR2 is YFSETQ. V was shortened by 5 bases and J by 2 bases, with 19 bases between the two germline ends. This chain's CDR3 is CASRQTAGSEQETQYF. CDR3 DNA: TGCGCCAGCAGACAAACAGCAGGGTCTGAGCAAGAGACCCAGTACTTC. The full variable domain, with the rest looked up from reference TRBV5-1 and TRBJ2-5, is KAGVTQTPRYLIKTRGQQVTLSCSPISGHRSVSWYQQTPGQGLQFLFEYFSETQRNKGNFPGRFSGRQFSNSRSEMNVSTLELGDSALYLCASRQTAGSEQETQYFGPGTRLLVL.

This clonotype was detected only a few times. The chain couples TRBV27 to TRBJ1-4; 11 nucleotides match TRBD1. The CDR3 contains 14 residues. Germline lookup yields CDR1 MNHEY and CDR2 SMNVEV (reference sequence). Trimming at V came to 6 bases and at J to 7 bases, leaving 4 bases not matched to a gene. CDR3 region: CASRDRGRPEKLFF. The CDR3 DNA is TGTGCCAGCAGGGACAGGGGGCGCCCTGAAAAACTGTTTTTT. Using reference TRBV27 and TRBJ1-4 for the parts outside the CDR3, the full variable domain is EAQVTQNPRYLITVTGKKLTVTCSQNMNHEYMSWYRQDPGLGLRQIYYSMNVEVTDKGDVPEGYKVSRKEKRNFPLILESPSPNQTSLYFCASRDRGRPEKLFFGSGTQLSVL.

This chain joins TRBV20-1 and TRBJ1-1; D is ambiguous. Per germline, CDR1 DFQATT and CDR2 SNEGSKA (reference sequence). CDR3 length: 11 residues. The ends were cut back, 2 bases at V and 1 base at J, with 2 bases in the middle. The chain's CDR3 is CSARQNTEAFF. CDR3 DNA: TGCAGTGCTAGACAGAACACTGAAGCTTTCTTT.

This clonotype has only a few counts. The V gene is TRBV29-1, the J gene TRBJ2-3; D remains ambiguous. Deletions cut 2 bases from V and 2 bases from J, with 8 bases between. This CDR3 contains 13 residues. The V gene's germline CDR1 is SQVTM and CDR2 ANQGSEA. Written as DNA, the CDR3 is TGCAGCGTTGAATTTAGGGACACAGATACGCAGTATTTT. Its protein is CSVEFRDTDTQYF.

The CDR3 DNA reads TGTGCCAGCAGCTTGCGTTCCGGGGGCCCGTACTTC. Its protein is CASSLRSGGPYF. The chain recombines TRBV7-8 with TRBJ2-5, with D tentatively TRBD1 or TRBD2 (6 bases each). V dropped 3 bases and J dropped 13 bases, with 15 bases sitting between them. The CDR3 covers 12 residues. The germline CDR1 and CDR2 sequences are SGHVS and FQNEAQ.

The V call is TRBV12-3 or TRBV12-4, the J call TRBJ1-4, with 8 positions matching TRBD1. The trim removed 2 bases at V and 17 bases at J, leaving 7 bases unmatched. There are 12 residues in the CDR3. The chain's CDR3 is CASSLWTGRVFF. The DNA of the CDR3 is TGTGCCAGCAGTTTATGGACAGGGAGAGTATTTTTT.

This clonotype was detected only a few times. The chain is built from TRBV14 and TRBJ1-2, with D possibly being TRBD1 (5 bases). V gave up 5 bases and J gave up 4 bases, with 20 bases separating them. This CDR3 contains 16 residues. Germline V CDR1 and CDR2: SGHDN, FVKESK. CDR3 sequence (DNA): TGTGCCAGCAGCTCCCGGGACGGAAACTCTATCTATGGCTACACCTTC. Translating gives CASSSRDGNSIYGYTF.

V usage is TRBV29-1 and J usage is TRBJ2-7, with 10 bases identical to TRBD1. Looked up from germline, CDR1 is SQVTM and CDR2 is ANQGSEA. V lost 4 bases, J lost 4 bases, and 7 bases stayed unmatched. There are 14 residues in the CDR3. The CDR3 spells CSVATTGGTYEQYF. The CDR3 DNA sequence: TGCAGCGTTGCAACGACAGGGGGCACGTACGAGCAGTACTTC.

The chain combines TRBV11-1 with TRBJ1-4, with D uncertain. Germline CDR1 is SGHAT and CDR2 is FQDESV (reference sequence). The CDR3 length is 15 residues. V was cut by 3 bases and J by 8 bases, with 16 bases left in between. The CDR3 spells CASSFDKRSGEKLFF. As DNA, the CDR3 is TGTGCCAGCAGCTTTGACAAGCGATCGGGGGAAAAACTGTTTTTT. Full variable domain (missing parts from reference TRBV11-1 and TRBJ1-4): EAEVAQSPRYKITEKSQAVAFWCDPISGHATLYWYRQILGQGPELLVQFQDESVVDDSQLPKDRFSAERLKGVDSTLKIQPAELGDSAMYLCASSFDKRSGEKLFFGSGTQLSVL.

The CDR3: CASSLWAVNTGELFF. The CDR3 coding sequence is TGTGCCAGCAGCTTGTGGGCGGTGAACACCGGGGAGCTGTTTTTT. The V call is TRBV5-4, the J call TRBJ2-2; unclear D gene. The CDR3 runs 15 residues. V dropped 1 base and J dropped 1 base, with 8 bases sitting between them. Germline CDR1 and CDR2: SGHNT and YYREEE (reference sequence).

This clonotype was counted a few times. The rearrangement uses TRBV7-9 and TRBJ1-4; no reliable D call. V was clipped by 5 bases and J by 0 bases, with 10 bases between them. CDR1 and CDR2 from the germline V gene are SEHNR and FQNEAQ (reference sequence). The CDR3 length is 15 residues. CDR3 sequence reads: CASSQMGSTNEKLFF. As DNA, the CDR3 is TGTGCCAGCAGCCAGATGGGTTCAACTAATGAAAAACTGTTTTTT. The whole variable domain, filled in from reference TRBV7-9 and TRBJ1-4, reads DTGVSQNPRHKITKRGQNVTFRCDPISEHNRLYWYRQTLGQGPEFLTYFQNEAQLEKSRLLSDRFSAERPKGSFSTLEIQRTEQGDSAMYLCASSQMGSTNEKLFFGSGTQLSVL.

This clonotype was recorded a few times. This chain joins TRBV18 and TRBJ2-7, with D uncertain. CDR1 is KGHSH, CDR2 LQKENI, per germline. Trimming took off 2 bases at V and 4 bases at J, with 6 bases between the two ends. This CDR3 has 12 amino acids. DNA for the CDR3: TGTGCCAGCTCACCATCCGAGTACGAGCAGTACTTC. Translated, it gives CASSPSEYEQYF.

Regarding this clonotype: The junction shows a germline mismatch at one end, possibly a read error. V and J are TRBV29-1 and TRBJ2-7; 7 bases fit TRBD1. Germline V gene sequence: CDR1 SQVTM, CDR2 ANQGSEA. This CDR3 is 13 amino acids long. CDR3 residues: CSVEIQGDSRPFF. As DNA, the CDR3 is TGCAGCGTTGAAATCCAGGGGGACAGTCGGCCGTTCTTC.

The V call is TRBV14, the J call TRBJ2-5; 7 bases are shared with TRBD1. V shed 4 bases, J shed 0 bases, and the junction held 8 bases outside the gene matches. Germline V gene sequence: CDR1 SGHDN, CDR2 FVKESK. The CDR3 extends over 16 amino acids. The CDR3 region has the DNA TGTGCCAGCAGCCGCCGGGACAGTTTGTACCAAGAGACCCAGTACTTC. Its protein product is CASSRRDSLYQETQYF.

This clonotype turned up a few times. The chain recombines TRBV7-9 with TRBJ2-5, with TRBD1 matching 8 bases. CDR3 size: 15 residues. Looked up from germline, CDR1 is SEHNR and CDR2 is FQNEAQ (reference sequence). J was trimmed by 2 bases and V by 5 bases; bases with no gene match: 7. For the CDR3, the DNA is TGTGCCAGCAGCCTCACATACAGGGGGCAAGAGACCCAGTACTTC. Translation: CASSLTYRGQETQYF.